Below, 5 T cell receptor beta chains from the same sample are listed, as sequenced in a study of T cells in Graves' hyperthyroidism and ophthalmopathy. Researchers took RNA transcripts and amplified the TCR beta CDR3 regions from them. In the first-round RT-PCR of the TCR CDR3, the HTBI primer set was used. Via MiXCR, TCRdb re-called the multiplex PCR reads, giving one row per CDR3 protein. The profile shows 500,000 or so distinct CDR3 sequences, about 16% of them singletons. The source material was blood. Every receptor here comes from a woman in her twenties or thirties with Graves' ophthalmopathy.

This clonotype was counted a few times. The V call is TRBV27, the J call TRBJ1-5, with 9 bases identical to TRBD1. V was clipped by 5 bases and J by 0 bases; unmatched bases: 8. CDR3 length: 17 residues. Germline V lookup: CDR1 MNHEY, CDR2 SMNVEV (reference sequence). The CDR3: CASSPTGGPYSNQPQHF. The CDR3, as DNA: TGTGCCAGCAGTCCAACAGGGGGCCCTTATAGCAATCAGCCCCAGCATTTT.

The chain joins TRBV19 to TRBJ1-5; D possibly corresponds to TRBD1 (6 bases). Germline values: CDR1 LNHDA, CDR2 SQIVND (reference sequence). This CDR3 is 14 amino acids long. V was trimmed by 6 bases and J by 3 bases, leaving 12 bases between them. This CDR3 is CASRQQGPNQPQHF. CDR3 sequence (DNA): TGTGCCAGTAGGCAACAGGGCCCCAATCAGCCCCAGCATTTT.

This sequence joins TRBV24-1 and TRBJ2-3; TRBD2 is a possible D gene (6 bases). The CDR3 is 16 amino acids. CDR1 is KGHDR and CDR2 is SFDVKD in the germline V gene. V dropped 4 bases and J dropped 3 bases, with 16 bases sitting between them. The CDR3 nucleotides read TGTGCCACCAGTGACCCGGCCCGGGAGAGGACAGATACGCAGTATTTT. It is translated as CATSDPARERTDTQYF.

This clonotype was seen ten or more times. The CDR3: CASSYYTGQGASTDTQYF. CDR3 DNA: TGTGCCAGCAGTTACTACACCGGACAGGGGGCAAGCACAGATACGCAGTATTTT. The chain combines TRBV6-2 or TRBV6-3 with TRBJ2-3; 11 nucleotides agree with TRBD1. Per germline, CDR1 MNHEY and CDR2 SVGEGT. This CDR3 has 18 residues. The J segment lost 0 bases and the V segment lost 1 base, leaving 6 bases of the junction unmatched.

This clonotype has at least ten counts. This chain joins TRBV20-1 and TRBJ1-1; TRBD1 might be the D (6 bases). Trimming removed 3 bases at V and 4 bases at J, with 18 bases between. This CDR3 has 15 amino acids. From germline, CDR1 is DFQATT and CDR2 SNEGSKA (reference sequence). CDR3 DNA: TGCAGTGCTAGTGGGGGAGGCAGGGGAGGCACTGAAGCTTTCTTT. It yields the protein CSASGGGRGGTEAFF.